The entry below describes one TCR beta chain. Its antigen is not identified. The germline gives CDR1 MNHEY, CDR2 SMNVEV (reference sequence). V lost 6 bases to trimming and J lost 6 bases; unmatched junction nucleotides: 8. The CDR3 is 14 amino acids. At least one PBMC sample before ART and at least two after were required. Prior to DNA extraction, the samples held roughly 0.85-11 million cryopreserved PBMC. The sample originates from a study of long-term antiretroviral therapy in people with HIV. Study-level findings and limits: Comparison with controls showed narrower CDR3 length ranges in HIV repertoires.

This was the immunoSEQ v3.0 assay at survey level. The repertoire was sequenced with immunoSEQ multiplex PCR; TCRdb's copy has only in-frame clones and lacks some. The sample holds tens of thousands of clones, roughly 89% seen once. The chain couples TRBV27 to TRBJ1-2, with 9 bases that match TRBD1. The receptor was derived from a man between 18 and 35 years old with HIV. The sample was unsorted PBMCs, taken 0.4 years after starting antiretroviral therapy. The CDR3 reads CASRTSTGGNGYTF. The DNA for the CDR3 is TGTGCCAGCAGAACCTCGACAGGGGGAAATGGCTACACCTTC.